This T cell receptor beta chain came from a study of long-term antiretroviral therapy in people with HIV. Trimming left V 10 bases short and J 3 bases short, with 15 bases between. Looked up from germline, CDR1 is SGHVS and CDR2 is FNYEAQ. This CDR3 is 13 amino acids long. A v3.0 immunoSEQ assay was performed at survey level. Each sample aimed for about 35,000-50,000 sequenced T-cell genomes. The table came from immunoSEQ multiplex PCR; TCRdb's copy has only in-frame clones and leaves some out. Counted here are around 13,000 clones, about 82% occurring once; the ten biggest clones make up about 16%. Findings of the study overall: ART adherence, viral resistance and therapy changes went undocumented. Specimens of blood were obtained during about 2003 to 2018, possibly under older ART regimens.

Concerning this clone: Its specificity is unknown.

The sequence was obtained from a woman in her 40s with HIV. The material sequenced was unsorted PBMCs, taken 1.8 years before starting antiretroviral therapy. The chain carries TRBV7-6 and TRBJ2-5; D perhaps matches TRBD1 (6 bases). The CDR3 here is CATGQGREETQYF. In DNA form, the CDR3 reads TGTGCCACGGGGCAGGGGAGAGAAGAGACCCAGTACTTC.